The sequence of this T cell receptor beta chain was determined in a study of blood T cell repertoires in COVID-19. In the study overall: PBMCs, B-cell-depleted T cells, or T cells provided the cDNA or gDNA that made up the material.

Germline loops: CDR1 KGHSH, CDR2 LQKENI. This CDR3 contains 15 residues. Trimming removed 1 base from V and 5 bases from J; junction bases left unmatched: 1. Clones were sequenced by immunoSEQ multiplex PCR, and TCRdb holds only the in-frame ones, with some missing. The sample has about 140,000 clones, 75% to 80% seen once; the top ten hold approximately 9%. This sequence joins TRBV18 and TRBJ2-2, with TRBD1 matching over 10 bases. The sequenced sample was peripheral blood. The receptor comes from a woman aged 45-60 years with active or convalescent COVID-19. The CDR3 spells CASSPRTGGTGELFF. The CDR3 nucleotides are TGTGCCAGCTCACCACGGACAGGGGGAACCGGGGAGCTGTTTTTT.